The 20 T cell receptor beta chains listed next were all sequenced from one sample in a study of T cell responses to AZD1222 COVID-19 vaccine. Here immunoSEQ multiplex PCR was the method, and the copy in TCRdb shows in-frame clones only, minus some. Among 150,000 to 200,000 clones, about nine tenths were seen once, and the ten largest hold 0.99%. This specimen was peripheral blood, taken on day 0 of AZD1222 vaccination. The receptors were sampled from an adult in good health.

This chain connects TRBV23-1 to TRBJ2-2; 9 positions agree with TRBD2. TRBV23-1 is recorded as an ORF, its role being uncertain. The CDR3 runs to 19 residues. V shed 2 bases and J 4 bases; nucleotides not matched to a gene: 14. The CDR3 here is CASSQVESPLAGLTGELFF. The DNA for the CDR3 is TGCGCCAGCAGTCAAGTAGAGTCGCCTCTAGCGGGACTCACCGGGGAGCTGTTTTTT.

In this sample, this clone turned up once. The chain uses TRBV4-2 and TRBJ1-1, with D possibly being TRBD1 (6 bases). CDR1 LGHNA and CDR2 YNFKEQ come from the germline V gene. CDR3 size: 14 residues. V was trimmed by 3 bases and J by 1 base, leaving 9 bases between them. In nucleotides, the CDR3 is TGTGCCAGCAGCCAGGGGACACGGAACACTGAAGCTTTCTTT. It encodes CASSQGTRNTEAFF.

This clone was detected only once. The chain joins TRBV7-6 to TRBJ2-7, with D tentatively TRBD1 (5 bases). The CDR3 has 14 residues. The V gene lost 6 bases and the J gene lost 3 bases, with 15 bases spanning the gap. In germline, CDR1 is SGHVS, CDR2 FNYEAQ. The CDR3 region has the DNA TGTGCCAGCAGTCCCGAGCAGGGTTTCTACGAGCAGTACTTC. This gives the protein CASSPEQGFYEQYF.

The chain is built from TRBV2 and TRBJ1-6, with D tentatively TRBD1 (5 bases). This CDR3 comprises 16 residues. Trimming cost V 3 bases and J 2 bases, with 11 bases left between them. Germline V gives CDR1 SNHLY, CDR2 FYNNEI. CDR3 nucleotide sequence: TGTGCCAGCAGTGATCGGGGGACGCCCTATAATTCACCCCTCCACTTT. Residues: CASSDRGTPYNSPLHF.

The chain carries TRBV10-3 and TRBJ2-5, with 7 bases identical to TRBD2. CDR1 is ENHRY and CDR2 is SYGVKD in the germline V gene. The CDR3 covers 16 residues. Losses at the gene ends were 6 bases for V and 0 bases for J; bases not matched to a gene: 10. CDR3 amino acids: CAISPHGEGYQETQYF. The CDR3 bases are TGTGCCATCAGCCCCCATGGGGAGGGTTACCAAGAGACCCAGTACTTC.

The chain combines TRBV5-6 with TRBJ1-1, with 7 bases fitting TRBD1. Germline trimming cut 4 bases from V and 10 bases from J; bases unmatched to any gene: 7. CDR3 length equals 12 residues. Germline-derived CDR1 and CDR2 are SGHDT and YYEEEE. The CDR3 sequence is CASSTDRAIAFF. The CDR3, as DNA: TGTGCCAGCAGCACCGACAGGGCGATAGCTTTCTTT.

The CDR3 DNA sequence: TGCGCCAGCAGTGAGTCGTATGCGGGAGGAGAAGATACGCAGTATTTT. It yields the protein CASSESYAGGEDTQYF. V gene TRBV10-1 combines with J gene TRBJ2-3; TRBD2 agrees at 8 bases. Germline V CDR1 and CDR2: WNHNN, SYGVQD (reference sequence). With 0 bases clipped from V and 5 bases from J, the junction kept 7 bases outside the gene matches. The CDR3 consists of 16 residues.

The J gene is TRBJ1-1, the V gene TRBV14, with D possibly TRBD1 on 5 matching bases. The CDR3 runs 22 residues. Between the trimmed V and J ends, which lost 0 bases and 4 bases, there was a span of 33 bases. Germline CDR1 SGHDN, CDR2 FVKESK. CDR3 residues: CASSQEWPNTLGHSSGGTEAFF. Here the CDR3 DNA reads TGTGCCAGCAGCCAAGAGTGGCCTAATACTCTTGGACACTCTTCCGGGGGCACTGAAGCTTTCTTT.

This clone was detected once. V gene TRBV25-1 combines with J gene TRBJ1-1; D is uncertain. V dropped 6 bases and J dropped 3 bases, with 14 bases sitting between them. The CDR3 totals 14 residues. The germline V gene encodes CDR1 MGHDK and CDR2 SYGVNS. The CDR3, as DNA: TGTGCCAGCAGAGGTTATAAGATGGACACTGAAGCTTTCTTT. Its translation is CASRGYKMDTEAFF.

The table lists this clone with many counts. This chain connects TRBV9 to TRBJ1-3, with D perhaps matching TRBD1 (5 bases). The length of the CDR3 is 17 residues. With 0 bases removed from V and 5 bases from J, the gap between germline ends came to 18 bases. Germline loops: CDR1 SGDLS, CDR2 YYNGEE. CDR3 DNA: TGTGCCAGCAGCGTAGACCCAGTCCAGGGAGTTAGAAACACCATATATTTT. Translated, it gives CASSVDPVQGVRNTIYF. The whole variable domain, remainder taken from reference TRBV9 and TRBJ1-3, is DSGVTQTPKHLITATGQRVTLRCSPRSGDLSVYWYQQSLDQGLQFLIQYYNGEERAKGNILERFSAQQFPDLHSELNLSSLELGDSALYFCASSVDPVQGVRNTIYFGEGSWLTVV.

The chain uses TRBV12-3 or TRBV12-4 and TRBJ2-5; a weak D match, TRBD1 (5 bases). V was cut by 5 bases and J by 6 bases, with 10 bases left in between. This CDR3 comprises 12 residues. The chain's CDR3 is CASSPDRQTQYF. The CDR3 DNA follows: TGTGCCAGCAGTCCCGACAGACAGACCCAGTACTTC.

The rearrangement links TRBV20-1 to TRBJ1-3; D ambiguous. The V end was cut by 6 bases, the J end by 0 bases, with 12 bases between. Germline V gene lookup returns CDR1 DFQATT and CDR2 SNEGSKA (reference sequence). The CDR3 covers 14 residues. CDR3 sequence reads: CSASKHGSGNTIYF. In nucleotides, the CDR3 is TGCAGTGCCAGTAAACATGGCTCTGGAAACACCATATATTTT.

This clone turned up a few times. In the same sample, other DNA sequences code for this CDR3. J is TRBJ2-3 and V is TRBV5-4; maybe TRBD1 (6 bases). The CDR3 extends over 13 amino acids. The V end was cut by 0 bases, the J end by 5 bases, with 7 bases between. Looked up from germline, CDR1 is SGHNT and CDR2 is YYREEE (reference sequence). CDR3 DNA: TGTGCCAGCAGCTTGGAAGGGGGAGATACGCAGTATTTT. Protein sequence: CASSLEGGDTQYF.

The chain couples TRBV29-1 to TRBJ1-3; 7 nucleotides match TRBD1. After removal of 7 bases from V and 7 bases from J, the junction contained 4 bases not matched to a gene. The length of the CDR3 is 11 residues. Germline V gene data show CDR1 as SQVTM and CDR2 as ANQGSEA. The CDR3 spells CSAGTANTIYF. The CDR3 region has the DNA TGCAGCGCTGGGACAGCTAACACCATATATTTT.

The V and J genes are TRBV5-6 and TRBJ1-6; unclear D gene. CDR3 length: 16 residues. V lost 1 base, J lost 4 bases, and 12 bases lay in between. Germline assignment: CDR1 SGHDT and CDR2 YYEEEE. The CDR3 DNA follows: TGTGCCAGCAGCTTGCAATCAGGAGGGTATAATTCACCCCTCCACTTT. Translation gives CASSLQSGGYNSPLHF. The full variable domain, completed using reference TRBV5-6 and TRBJ1-6, is DAGVTQSPTHLIKTRGQQVTLRCSPKSGHDTVSWYQQALGQGPQFIFQYYEEEERQRGNFPDRFSGHQFPNYSSELNVNALLLGDSALYLCASSLQSGGYNSPLHFGNGTRLTVT.

The CDR3, as DNA: TGTGCCAGCAGTTTAAGTGGGGCTGGAAACACCATATATTTT. It encodes CASSLSGAGNTIYF. The J gene is TRBJ1-3, the V gene TRBV28; D ambiguous. The CDR3 runs 14 residues. The germline V and J ends were trimmed by 2 bases and 2 bases, with 7 bases remaining between them. From germline, CDR1 is MDHEN and CDR2 SYDVKM.

The chain recombines TRBV6-5 with TRBJ2-7; tentatively, D is TRBD2 (5 bases). Germline values: CDR1 MNHEY, CDR2 SVGAGI. The CDR3 extends over 12 amino acids. V was trimmed by 5 bases and J by 4 bases, leaving 9 bases between them. The chain's CDR3 is CASSLTGYEQYF. CDR3 bases: TGTGCCAGCAGTCTGACGGGGTACGAGCAGTACTTC.

The chain uses TRBV28 and TRBJ2-7; D not certain. Germline V gives CDR1 MDHEN, CDR2 SYDVKM. V was clipped by 2 bases and J by 3 bases, with 2 bases between them. The CDR3 is 11 amino acids. The CDR3 loop is CASSLVYEQYF. The CDR3 bases are TGTGCCAGCAGTTTAGTCTACGAGCAGTACTTC.

CDR3 in amino acids: CASSLGSGEGQFF. The DNA of the CDR3 is TGCGCCAGCAGCTTGGGATCGGGAGAAGGGCAGTTCTTC. The rearrangement joins TRBV5-1 to TRBJ2-1; D perhaps matches TRBD2 (6 bases). Trimming stripped 0 bases from V and 12 bases from J, with 13 bases between. The CDR3 length is 13 residues. Per the germline V gene, CDR1 is SGHRS and CDR2 is YFSETQ.

The rearrangement uses TRBV4-2 and TRBJ1-2; D call uncertain. The CDR3 is made up of 16 amino acids. Germline V lookup: CDR1 LGHNA, CDR2 YNFKEQ. With 0 bases removed from V and 5 bases from J, the gap between germline ends came to 16 bases. CDR3 nucleotides: TGTGCCAGCAGCCAAGATGGGGAGATTACCAATTATGGCTACACCTTC. Its protein product is CASSQDGEITNYGYTF.